The present entry profiles one T cell receptor beta chain with its context. Germline CDR1 reads SEHNR; CDR2 reads FQNEAQ (reference sequence). J was trimmed by 6 bases and V by 3 bases; bases with no gene match: 1. The CDR3 loop spans 12 amino acids. This sample is drawn from a study of lymphopenia after photon versus proton radiotherapy. Data came from immunoSEQ multiplex PCR; TCRdb stores just in-frame clones and leaves some out. The sample holds approximately 30,000 clones, roughly four fifths seen once. The clonotype comes from a man aged 45 to 65 with gastric cancer. The chain couples TRBV7-9 to TRBJ1-1; 7 bases are a match to TRBD1. The material was peripheral blood, obtained from a patient treated with photon-based radiotherapy. The CDR3 bases are TGTGCCAGCAGCTTCAGGGGGTCTGAAGCTTTCTTT. This encodes CASSFRGSEAFF.